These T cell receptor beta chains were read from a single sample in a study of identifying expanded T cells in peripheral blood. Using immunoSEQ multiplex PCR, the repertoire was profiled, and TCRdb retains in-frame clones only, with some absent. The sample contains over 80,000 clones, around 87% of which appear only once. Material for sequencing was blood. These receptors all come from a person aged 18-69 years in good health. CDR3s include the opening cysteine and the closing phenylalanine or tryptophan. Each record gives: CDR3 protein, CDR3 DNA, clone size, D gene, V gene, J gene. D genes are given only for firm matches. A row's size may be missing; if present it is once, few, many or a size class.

CDR3: CASRPGHPNQPQHF
DNA: TGTGCCAGCAGGCCGGGACACCCGAATCAGCCCCAGCATTTT
size: -
D: -
V: TRBV7-2
J: TRBJ1-5

CDR3: CASSATPTGAPAEAFF
DNA: TGTGCCAGCAGCGCTACCCCGACAGGCGCACCGGCTGAAGCTTTCTTT
size: -
D: -
V: TRBV9
J: TRBJ1-1

CDR3: CASSQEPSGGAGEQFF
DNA: TGCGCCAGCAGCCAAGAACCCAGCGGGGGGGCGGGAGAGCAGTTCTTC
size: -
D: TRBD2
V: TRBV4-3
J: TRBJ2-1

CDR3: CASSAPLGNQPQHF
DNA: TGCGCCAGCAGTGCTCCCCTGGGCAATCAGCCCCAGCATTTT
size: once
D: -
V: TRBV10-1
J: TRBJ1-5

CDR3: CAWSVGFGRETQYF
DNA: TGTGCCTGGAGTGTAGGTTTTGGGCGAGAGACCCAGTACTTC
size: -
D: -
V: TRBV30
J: TRBJ2-5

CDR3: CASGESTDTQYF
DNA: TGTGCCAGCGGGGAGAGCACAGATACGCAGTATTTT
size: -
D: -
V: TRBV2
J: TRBJ2-3

CDR3: CASSRTGSSGNTIYF
DNA: TGTGCCAGCAGCAGGACAGGGTCCTCTGGAAACACCATATATTTT
size: -
D: TRBD1
V: TRBV7-2
J: TRBJ1-3

CDR3: CASSESVVLTNYGYTF
DNA: TGCGCCAGCAGTGAGTCGGTAGTCTTGACTAACTATGGCTACACCTTC
size: -
D: -
V: TRBV10-1
J: TRBJ1-2

CDR3: CASSQGPAANYGYTF
DNA: TGTGCCAGCAGCCAAGGGCCGGCAGCAAACTATGGCTACACCTTC
size: -
D: -
V: TRBV14
J: TRBJ1-2

CDR3: CASSIFQEAKNIQYF
DNA: TGTGCCAGTAGTATTTTTCAGGAAGCCAAAAACATTCAGTACTTC
size: -
D: -
V: TRBV19
J: TRBJ2-4

CDR3: CASSLGASGGTDTQYF
DNA: TGTGCCAGCAGCTTAGGTGCTAGCGGGGGCACAGATACGCAGTATTTT
size: -
D: TRBD2
V: TRBV7-7
J: TRBJ2-3

CDR3: CASSAAVPDTQYF
DNA: TGTGCCAGCAGCGCCGCAGTTCCAGATACGCAGTATTTT
size: medium-sized
D: -
V: TRBV9
J: TRBJ2-3

CDR3: CASKSGQGSGLAFF
DNA: TGTGCCAGTAAATCTGGACAGGGATCGGGGTTAGCTTTCTTT
size: -
D: TRBD1
V: TRBV19
J: TRBJ1-1

CDR3: CATSRDSGEAFF
DNA: TGTGCCACCAGCAGAGACTCAGGCGAAGCTTTCTTT
size: -
D: -
V: TRBV15
J: TRBJ1-1

CDR3: CASSLGTGTVIIEAFF
DNA: TGTGCCAGTAGTTTGGGAACCGGGACCGTTATTATTGAAGCTTTCTTT
size: -
D: -
V: TRBV19
J: TRBJ1-1

CDR3: CASRWTSGLAEQFF
DNA: TGTGCCAGCAGATGGACTAGCGGTCTCGCTGAGCAGTTCTTC
size: -
D: TRBD2
V: TRBV6-5
J: TRBJ2-1

CDR3: CASSRRDTQYF
DNA: TGTGCCAGCAGCCGTAGAGATACGCAGTATTTT
size: -
D: -
V: TRBV13
J: TRBJ2-3

CDR3: CASSVASGSEQYF
DNA: TGTGCCAGCAGCGTAGCCTCAGGGTCCGAGCAGTACTTC
size: -
D: -
V: TRBV9
J: TRBJ2-7

CDR3: CASSIEAINYGYTF
DNA: TGTGCCAGTAGTATAGAGGCGATTAACTATGGCTACACCTTC
size: -
D: -
V: TRBV19
J: TRBJ1-2

CDR3: CASKKGIGSGNTIYF
DNA: TGTGCCAGCAAGAAGGGGATAGGAAGTGGAAACACCATATATTTT
size: once
D: -
V: TRBV5-6
J: TRBJ1-3

CDR3: CASSLSTGMGEQYF
DNA: TGTGCCAGCTCTCTTTCGACAGGGATGGGGGAGCAGTACTTC
size: -
D: TRBD1
V: TRBV18
J: TRBJ2-7

CDR3: CATSRGIGTDQETQYF
DNA: TGTGCCACCAGCAGAGGGATTGGGACAGATCAAGAGACCCAGTACTTC
size: -
D: TRBD1
V: TRBV15
J: TRBJ2-5